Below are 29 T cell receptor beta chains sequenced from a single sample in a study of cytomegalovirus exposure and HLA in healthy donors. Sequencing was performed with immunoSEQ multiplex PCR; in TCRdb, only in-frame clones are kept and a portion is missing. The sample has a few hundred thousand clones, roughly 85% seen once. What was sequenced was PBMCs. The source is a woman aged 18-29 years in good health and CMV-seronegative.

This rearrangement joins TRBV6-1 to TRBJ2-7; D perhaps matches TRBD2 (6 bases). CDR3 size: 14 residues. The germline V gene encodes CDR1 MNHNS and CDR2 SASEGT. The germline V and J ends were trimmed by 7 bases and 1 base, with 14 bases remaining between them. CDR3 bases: TGTGCCAGCATGTGGGGCGGGACTTCCTACGAGCAGTACTTC. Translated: CASMWGGTSYEQYF.

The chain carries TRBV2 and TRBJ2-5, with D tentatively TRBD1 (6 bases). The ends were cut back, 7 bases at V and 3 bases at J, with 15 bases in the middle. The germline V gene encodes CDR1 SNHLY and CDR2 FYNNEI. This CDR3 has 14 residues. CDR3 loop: CASTPYRAKETQYF. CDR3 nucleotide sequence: TGTGCCAGCACGCCTTACAGGGCTAAAGAGACCCAGTACTTC.

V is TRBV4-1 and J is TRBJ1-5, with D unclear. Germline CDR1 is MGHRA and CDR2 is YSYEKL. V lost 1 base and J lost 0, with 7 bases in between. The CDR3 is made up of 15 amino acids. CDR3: CASSQAGRSNQPQHF. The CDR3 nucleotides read TGCGCCAGCAGCCAAGCTGGGCGTAGCAATCAGCCCCAGCATTTT.

In DNA form, the CDR3 reads TGTGCCAGCAGCCGGACAGGGGCTGGAAACACCATATATTTT. This encodes CASSRTGAGNTIYF. The chain links TRBV6-5 to TRBJ1-3; 9 bases map to TRBD1. V was clipped by 6 bases and J by 2 bases; unmatched bases: 2. Germline CDR1 and CDR2: MNHEY and SVGAGI. The CDR3 is made up of 14 amino acids.

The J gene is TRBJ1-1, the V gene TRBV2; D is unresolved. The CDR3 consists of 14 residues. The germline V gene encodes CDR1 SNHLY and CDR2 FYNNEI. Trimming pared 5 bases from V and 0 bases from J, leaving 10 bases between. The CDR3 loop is CASSIEGLNTEAFF. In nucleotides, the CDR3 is TGTGCCAGCAGTATTGAGGGTCTGAACACTGAAGCTTTCTTT.

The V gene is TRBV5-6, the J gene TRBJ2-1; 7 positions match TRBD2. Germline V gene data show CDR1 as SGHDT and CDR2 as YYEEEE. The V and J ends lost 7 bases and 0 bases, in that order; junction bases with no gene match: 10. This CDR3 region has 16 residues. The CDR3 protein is CASSPAGLYSYNEQFF. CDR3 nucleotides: TGTGCCAGCTCTCCCGCGGGACTATACTCCTACAATGAGCAGTTCTTC. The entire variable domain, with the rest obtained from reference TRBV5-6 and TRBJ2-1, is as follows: DAGVTQSPTHLIKTRGQQVTLRCSPKSGHDTVSWYQQALGQGPQFIFQYYEEEERQRGNFPDRFSGHQFPNYSSELNVNALLLGDSALYLCASSPAGLYSYNEQFFGPGTRLTVL.

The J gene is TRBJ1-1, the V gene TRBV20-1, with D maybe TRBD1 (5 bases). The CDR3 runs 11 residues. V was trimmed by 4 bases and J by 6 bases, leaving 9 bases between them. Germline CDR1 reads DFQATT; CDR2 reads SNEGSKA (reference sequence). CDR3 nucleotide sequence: TGCAGTGCTACACAGGTCTCTGAAGCTTTCTTT. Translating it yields CSATQVSEAFF.

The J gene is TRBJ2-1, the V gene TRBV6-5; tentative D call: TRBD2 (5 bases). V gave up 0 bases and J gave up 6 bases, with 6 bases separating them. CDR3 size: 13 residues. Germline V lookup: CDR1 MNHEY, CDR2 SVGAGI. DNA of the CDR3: TGTGCCAGCAGTTACTCCACTAGCAATGAGCAGTTCTTC. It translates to CASSYSTSNEQFF.

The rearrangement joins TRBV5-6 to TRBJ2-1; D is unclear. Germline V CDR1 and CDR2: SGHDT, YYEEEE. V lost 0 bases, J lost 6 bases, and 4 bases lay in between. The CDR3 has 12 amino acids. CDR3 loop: CASSLVRNEQFF. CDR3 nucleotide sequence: TGTGCCAGCAGCTTGGTGCGCAATGAGCAGTTCTTC.

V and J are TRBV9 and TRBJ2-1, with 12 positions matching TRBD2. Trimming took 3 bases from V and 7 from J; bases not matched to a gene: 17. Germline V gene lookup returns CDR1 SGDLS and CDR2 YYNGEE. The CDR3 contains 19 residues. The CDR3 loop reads CASSDRDWTSGDSRNEQFF. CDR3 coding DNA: TGTGCCAGCAGCGACCGAGACTGGACTAGCGGGGATAGTCGAAATGAGCAGTTCTTC.

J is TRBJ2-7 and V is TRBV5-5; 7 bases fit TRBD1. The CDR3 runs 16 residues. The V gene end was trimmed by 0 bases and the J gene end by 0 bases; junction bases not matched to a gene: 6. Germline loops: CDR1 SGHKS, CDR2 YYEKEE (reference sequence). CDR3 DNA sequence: TGTGCCAGCAGCTTGGGGGCCCAGGGGGACTCCTACGAGCAGTACTTC. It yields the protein CASSLGAQGDSYEQYF.

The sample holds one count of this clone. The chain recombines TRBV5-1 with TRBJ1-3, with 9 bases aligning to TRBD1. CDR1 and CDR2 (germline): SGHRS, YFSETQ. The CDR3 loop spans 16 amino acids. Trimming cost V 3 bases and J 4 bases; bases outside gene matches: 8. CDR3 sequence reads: CASSSTQGANGNTIYF. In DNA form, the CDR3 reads TGCGCCAGCAGCTCTACACAGGGGGCTAACGGAAACACCATATATTTT.

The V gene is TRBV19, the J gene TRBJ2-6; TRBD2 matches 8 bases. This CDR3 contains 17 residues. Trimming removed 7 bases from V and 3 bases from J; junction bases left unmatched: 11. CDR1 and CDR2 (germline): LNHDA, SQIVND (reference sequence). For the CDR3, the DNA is TGTGCCAGTACCCGGGGGGGCGCCCAATTTGGGGCCAACGTCCTGACTTTC. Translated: CASTRGGAQFGANVLTF.

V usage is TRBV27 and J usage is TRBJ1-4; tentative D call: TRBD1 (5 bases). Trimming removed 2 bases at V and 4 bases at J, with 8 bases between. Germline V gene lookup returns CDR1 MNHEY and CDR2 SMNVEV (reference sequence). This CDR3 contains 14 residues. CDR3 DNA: TGTGCCAGCAGTTTAGCTCAGGGTAATGAAAAACTGTTTTTT. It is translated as CASSLAQGNEKLFF.

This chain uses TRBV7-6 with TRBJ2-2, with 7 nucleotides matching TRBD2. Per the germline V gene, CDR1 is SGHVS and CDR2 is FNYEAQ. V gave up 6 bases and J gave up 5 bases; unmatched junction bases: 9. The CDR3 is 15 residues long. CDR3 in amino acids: CASSSSPSGTGELFF. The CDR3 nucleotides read TGTGCCAGCAGTTCCTCCCCTAGCGGAACCGGGGAGCTGTTTTTT. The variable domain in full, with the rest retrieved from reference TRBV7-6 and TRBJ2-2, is GAGVSQSPRYKVTKRGQDVALRCDPISGHVSLYWYRQALGQGPEFLTYFNYEAQQDKSGLPNDRFSAERPEGSISTLTIQRTEQRDSAMYRCASSSSPSGTGELFFGEGSRLTVL.

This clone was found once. The CDR3 here is CASSYQGVSSTDTQYF. The CDR3 region has the DNA TGTGCCAGCAGTTACCAGGGGGTCTCTAGCACAGATACGCAGTATTTT. The rearrangement uses TRBV6-5 and TRBJ2-3; 7 bases line up with TRBD1. The V gene end was trimmed by 2 bases and the J gene end by 0 bases; junction bases not matched to a gene: 5. CDR1 is MNHEY and CDR2 is SVGAGI in the germline V gene. The CDR3 has 16 amino acids.

CDR3 nucleotide sequence: TGTGCCACCGGACAGGGGGGGACCGGGGAGCTGTTTTTT. The encoded protein is CATGQGGTGELFF. The chain links TRBV9 to TRBJ2-2, with 10 bases fitting TRBD1. Germline V gene lookup returns CDR1 SGDLS and CDR2 YYNGEE. The ends lost 9 bases at V and 5 bases at J; junction bases unmatched: 4. This CDR3 is built from 13 residues. The complete variable domain, with remaining parts taken from reference TRBV9 and TRBJ2-2, reads DSGVTQTPKHLITATGQRVTLRCSPRSGDLSVYWYQQSLDQGLQFLIQYYNGEERAKGNILERFSAQQFPDLHSELNLSSLELGDSALYFCATGQGGTGELFFGEGSRLTVL.

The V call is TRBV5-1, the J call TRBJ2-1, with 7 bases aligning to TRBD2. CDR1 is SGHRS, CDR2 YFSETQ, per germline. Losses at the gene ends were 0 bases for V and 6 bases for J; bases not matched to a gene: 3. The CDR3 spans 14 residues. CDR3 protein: CASSLVAGANEQFF. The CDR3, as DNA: TGCGCCAGCAGCTTGGTCGCGGGAGCCAATGAGCAGTTCTTC.

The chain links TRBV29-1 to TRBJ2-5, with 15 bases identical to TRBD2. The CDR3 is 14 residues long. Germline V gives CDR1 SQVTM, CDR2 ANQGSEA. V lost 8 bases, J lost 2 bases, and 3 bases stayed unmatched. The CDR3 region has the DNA TGCAGCTGTGGACTAGCGGGAGGGCAAGAGACCCAGTACTTC. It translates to CSCGLAGGQETQYF.

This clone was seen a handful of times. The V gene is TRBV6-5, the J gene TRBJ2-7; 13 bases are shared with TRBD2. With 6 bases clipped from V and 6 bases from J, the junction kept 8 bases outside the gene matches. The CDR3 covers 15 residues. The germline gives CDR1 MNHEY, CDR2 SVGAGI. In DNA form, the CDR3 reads TGTGCCAGCAGGCCGGGACTAGCGGGATCGGGCGAGCAGTACTTC. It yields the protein CASRPGLAGSGEQYF.

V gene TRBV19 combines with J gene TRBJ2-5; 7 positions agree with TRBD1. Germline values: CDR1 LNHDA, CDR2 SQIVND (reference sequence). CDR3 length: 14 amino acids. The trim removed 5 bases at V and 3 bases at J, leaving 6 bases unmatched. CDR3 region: CASSPRTGEETQYF. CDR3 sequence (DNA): TGTGCCAGTAGTCCCCGGACAGGAGAAGAGACCCAGTACTTC. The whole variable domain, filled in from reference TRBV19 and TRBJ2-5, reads DGGITQSPKYLFRKEGQNVTLSCEQNLNHDAMYWYRQDPGQGLRLIYYSQIVNDFQKGDIAEGYSVSREKKESFPLTVTSAQKNPTAFYLCASSPRTGEETQYFGPGTRLLVL.

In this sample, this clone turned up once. CDR3 in DNA: TGTGCCTGGGACAGGGGGCAAGGGGATGAGCAGTTCTTC. This codes for CAWDRGQGDEQFF. This rearrangement joins TRBV30 to TRBJ2-1; TRBD1 matches at 10 bases. Trimming cost V 5 bases and J 8 bases; bases outside gene matches: 6. Germline V gene sequence: CDR1 GTSNPN, CDR2 SVGIG (reference sequence). CDR3 length: 13 residues. Using reference TRBV30 and TRBJ2-1 for the parts outside the CDR3, the full variable domain is SQTIHQWPATLVQPVGSPLSLECTVEGTSNPNLYWYRQAAGRGLQLLFYSVGIGQISSEVPQNLSASRPQDRQFILSSKKLLLSDSGFYLCAWDRGQGDEQFFGPGTRLTVL.

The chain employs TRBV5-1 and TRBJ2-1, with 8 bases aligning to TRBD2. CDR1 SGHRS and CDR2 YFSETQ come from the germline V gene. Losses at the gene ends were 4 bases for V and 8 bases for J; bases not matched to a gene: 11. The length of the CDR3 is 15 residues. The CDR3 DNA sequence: TGCGCCAGCAGCCACCGGACGGGAGGGCCCCATGAGCAGTTCTTC. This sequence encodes CASSHRTGGPHEQFF. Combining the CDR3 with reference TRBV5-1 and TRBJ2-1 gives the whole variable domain KAGVTQTPRYLIKTRGQQVTLSCSPISGHRSVSWYQQTPGQGLQFLFEYFSETQRNKGNFPGRFSGRQFSNSRSEMNVSTLELGDSALYLCASSHRTGGPHEQFFGPGTRLTVL.

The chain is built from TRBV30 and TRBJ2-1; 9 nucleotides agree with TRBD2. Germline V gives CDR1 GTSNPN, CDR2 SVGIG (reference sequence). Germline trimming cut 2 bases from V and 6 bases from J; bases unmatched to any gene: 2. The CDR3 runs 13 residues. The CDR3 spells CAWSPTSGNEQFF. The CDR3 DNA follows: TGTGCCTGGAGTCCGACTAGCGGCAATGAGCAGTTCTTC.

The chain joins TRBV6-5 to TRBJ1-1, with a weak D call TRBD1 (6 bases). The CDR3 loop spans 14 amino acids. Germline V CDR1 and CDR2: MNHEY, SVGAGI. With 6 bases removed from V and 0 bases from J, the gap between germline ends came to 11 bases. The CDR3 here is CASRPGQLNTEAFF. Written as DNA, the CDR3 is TGTGCCAGCAGACCCGGACAGTTGAACACTGAAGCTTTCTTT.

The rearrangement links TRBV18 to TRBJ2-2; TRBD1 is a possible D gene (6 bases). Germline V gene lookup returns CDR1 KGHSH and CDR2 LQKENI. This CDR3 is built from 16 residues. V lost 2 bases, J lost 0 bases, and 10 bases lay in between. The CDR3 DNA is TGTGCCAGCTCACCAGCGGCAGGGGCGAACACCGGGGAGCTGTTTTTT. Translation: CASSPAAGANTGELFF. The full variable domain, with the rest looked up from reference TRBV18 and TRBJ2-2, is NAGVMQNPRHLVRRRGQEARLRCSPMKGHSHVYWYRQLPEEGLKFMVYLQKENIIDESGMPKERFSAEFPKEGPSILRIQQVVRGDSAAYFCASSPAAGANTGELFFGEGSRLTVL.

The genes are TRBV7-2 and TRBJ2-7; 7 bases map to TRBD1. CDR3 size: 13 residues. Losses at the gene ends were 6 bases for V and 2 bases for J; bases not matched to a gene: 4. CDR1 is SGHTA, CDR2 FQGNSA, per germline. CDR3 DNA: TGTGCCAGCAGATTGGGACAGACCTACGAGCAGTACTTC. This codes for CASRLGQTYEQYF.

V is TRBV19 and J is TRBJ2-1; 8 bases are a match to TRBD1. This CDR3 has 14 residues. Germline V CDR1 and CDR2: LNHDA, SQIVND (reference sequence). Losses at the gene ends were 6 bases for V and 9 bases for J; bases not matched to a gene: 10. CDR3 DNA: TGTGCCAGTAGCAAGACAGGGGAGGCAGTTGAGCAGTTCTTC. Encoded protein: CASSKTGEAVEQFF.

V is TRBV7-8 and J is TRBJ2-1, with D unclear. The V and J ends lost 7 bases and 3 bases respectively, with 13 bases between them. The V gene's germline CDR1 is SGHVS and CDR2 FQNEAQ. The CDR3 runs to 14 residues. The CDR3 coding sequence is TGTGCCAGCAACCCAGGTCACAGCTACAATGAGCAGTTCTTC. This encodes CASNPGHSYNEQFF.